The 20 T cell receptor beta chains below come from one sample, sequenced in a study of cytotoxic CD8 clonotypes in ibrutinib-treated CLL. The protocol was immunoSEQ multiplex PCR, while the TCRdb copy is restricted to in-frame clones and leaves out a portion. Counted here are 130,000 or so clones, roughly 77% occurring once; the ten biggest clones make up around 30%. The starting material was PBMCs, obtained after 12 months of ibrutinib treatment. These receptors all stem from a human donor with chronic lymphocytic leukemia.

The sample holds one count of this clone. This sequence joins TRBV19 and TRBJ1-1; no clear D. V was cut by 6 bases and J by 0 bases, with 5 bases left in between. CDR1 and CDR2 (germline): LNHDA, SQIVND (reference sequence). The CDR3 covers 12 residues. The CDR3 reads CASRVVNTEAFF. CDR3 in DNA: TGTGCCAGTAGAGTAGTGAACACTGAAGCTTTCTTT.

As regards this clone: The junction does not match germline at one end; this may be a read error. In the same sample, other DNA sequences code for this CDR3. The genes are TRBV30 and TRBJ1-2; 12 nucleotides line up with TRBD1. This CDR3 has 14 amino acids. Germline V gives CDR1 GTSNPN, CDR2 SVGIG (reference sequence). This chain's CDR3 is CAWSRDRGLPGYTF. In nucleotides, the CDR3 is TGTGCCTGGAGTCGGGACAGGGGGCTCCCGGGCTACACTTTC.

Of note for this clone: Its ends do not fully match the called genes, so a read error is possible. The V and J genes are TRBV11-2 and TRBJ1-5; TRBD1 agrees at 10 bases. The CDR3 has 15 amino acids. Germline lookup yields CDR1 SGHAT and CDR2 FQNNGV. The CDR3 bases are TGTGCCAGCAGCCTAGACAGGGGGCATTACCAGCCCCAGCATTTT. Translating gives CASSLDRGHYQPQHF. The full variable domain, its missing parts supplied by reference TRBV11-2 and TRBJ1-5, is EAGVAQSPRYKIIEKRQSVAFWCNPISGHATLYWYQQILGQGPKLLIQFQNNGVVDDSQLPKDRFSAERLKGVDSTLKIQPAKLEDSAVYLCASSLDRGHYQPQHFGDGTRLSIL.

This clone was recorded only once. CDR3 nucleotide sequence: TGTGCCAGCAGCTTAGGTCTAGCGGGGGGGCGCGAGCAGTACTTC. Translated, it gives CASSLGLAGGREQYF. The J gene is TRBJ2-7, the V gene TRBV11-2; 12 bases agree with TRBD2. Germline lookup yields CDR1 SGHAT and CDR2 FQNNGV. This CDR3 region has 15 residues. With V trimmed by 1 base and J by 6 bases, 4 bases remained unmatched. The whole variable domain, remainder taken from reference TRBV11-2 and TRBJ2-7, is EAGVAQSPRYKIIEKRQSVAFWCNPISGHATLYWYQQILGQGPKLLIQFQNNGVVDDSQLPKDRFSAERLKGVDSTLKIQPAKLEDSAVYLCASSLGLAGGREQYFGPGTRLTVT.

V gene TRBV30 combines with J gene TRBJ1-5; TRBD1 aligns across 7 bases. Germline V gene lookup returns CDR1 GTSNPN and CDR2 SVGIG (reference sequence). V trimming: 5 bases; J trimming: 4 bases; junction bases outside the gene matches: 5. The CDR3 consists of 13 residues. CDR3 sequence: CAWGEDRNQPQHF. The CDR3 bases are TGTGCCTGGGGAGAGGACAGGAATCAGCCCCAGCATTTT.

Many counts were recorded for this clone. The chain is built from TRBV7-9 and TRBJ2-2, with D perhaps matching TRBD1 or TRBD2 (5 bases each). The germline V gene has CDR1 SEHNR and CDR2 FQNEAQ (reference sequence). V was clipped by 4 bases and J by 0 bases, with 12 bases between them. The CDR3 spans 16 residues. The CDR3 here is CASSSRRGTNTGELFF. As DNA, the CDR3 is TGTGCCAGCAGCTCCCGCCGGGGCACGAACACCGGGGAGCTGTTTTTT. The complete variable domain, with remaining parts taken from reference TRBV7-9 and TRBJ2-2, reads DTGVSQNPRHKITKRGQNVTFRCDPISEHNRLYWYRQTLGQGPEFLTYFQNEAQLEKSRLLSDRFSAERPKGSFSTLEIQRTEQGDSAMYLCASSSRRGTNTGELFFGEGSRLTVL.

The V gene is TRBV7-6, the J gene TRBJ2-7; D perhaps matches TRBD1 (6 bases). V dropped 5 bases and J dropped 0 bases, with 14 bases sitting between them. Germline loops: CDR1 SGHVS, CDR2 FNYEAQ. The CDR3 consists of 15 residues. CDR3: CASSPQPDSSYEQYF. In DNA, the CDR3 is TGTGCCAGCAGCCCCCAGCCGGACAGCTCCTACGAGCAGTACTTC. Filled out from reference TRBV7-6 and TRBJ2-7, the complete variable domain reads GAGVSQSPRYKVTKRGQDVALRCDPISGHVSLYWYRQALGQGPEFLTYFNYEAQQDKSGLPNDRFSAERPEGSISTLTIQRTEQRDSAMYRCASSPQPDSSYEQYFGPGTRLTVT.

The chain's CDR3 is CASTDRMTGTSSTDTQYF. The CDR3, as DNA: TGTGCCAGCACCGACAGAATGACCGGGACTAGTAGCACAGATACGCAGTATTTT. This chain links TRBV7-8 with TRBJ2-3; 8 bases agree with TRBD2. Unmatched junction bases numbered 15, after V lost 7 bases and J lost 0 bases. Germline V lookup: CDR1 SGHVS, CDR2 FQNEAQ. The CDR3 covers 18 residues.

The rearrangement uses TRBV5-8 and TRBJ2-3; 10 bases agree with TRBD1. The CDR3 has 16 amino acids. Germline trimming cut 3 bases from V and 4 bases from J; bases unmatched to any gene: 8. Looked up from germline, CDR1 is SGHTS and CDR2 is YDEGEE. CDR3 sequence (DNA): TGTGCCAGCAGCTCAGGACAGGGGGGTACCCCAGATACGCAGTATTTT. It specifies CASSSGQGGTPDTQYF.

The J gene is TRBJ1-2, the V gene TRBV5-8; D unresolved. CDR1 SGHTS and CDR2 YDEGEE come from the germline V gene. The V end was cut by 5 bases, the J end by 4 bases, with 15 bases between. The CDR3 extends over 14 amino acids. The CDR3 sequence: CASSAPRSRYGYTF. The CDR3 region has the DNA TGTGCCAGCAGTGCCCCAAGGAGCCGCTATGGCTACACCTTC.

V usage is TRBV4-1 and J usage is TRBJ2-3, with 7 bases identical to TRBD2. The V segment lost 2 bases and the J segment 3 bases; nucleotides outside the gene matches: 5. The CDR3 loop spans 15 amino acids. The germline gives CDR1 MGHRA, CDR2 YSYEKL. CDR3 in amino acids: CASSQRTSDTDTQYF. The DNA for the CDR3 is TGCGCCAGCAGCCAACGCACTAGCGATACAGATACGCAGTATTTT.

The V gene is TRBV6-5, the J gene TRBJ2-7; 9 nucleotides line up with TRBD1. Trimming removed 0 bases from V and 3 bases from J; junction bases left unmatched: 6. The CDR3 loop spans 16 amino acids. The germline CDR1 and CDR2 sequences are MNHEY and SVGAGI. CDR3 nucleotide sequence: TGTGCCAGCAGTTACTCAACCGGGACAGGGTTCTACGAGCAGTACTTC. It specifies CASSYSTGTGFYEQYF.

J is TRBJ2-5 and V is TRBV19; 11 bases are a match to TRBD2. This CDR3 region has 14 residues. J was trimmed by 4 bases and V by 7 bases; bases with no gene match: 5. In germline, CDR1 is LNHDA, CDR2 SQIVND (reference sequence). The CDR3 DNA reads TGTGCCAGTAATTTAGCGGGGGGGCCAGAGACCCAGTACTTC. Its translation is CASNLAGGPETQYF.

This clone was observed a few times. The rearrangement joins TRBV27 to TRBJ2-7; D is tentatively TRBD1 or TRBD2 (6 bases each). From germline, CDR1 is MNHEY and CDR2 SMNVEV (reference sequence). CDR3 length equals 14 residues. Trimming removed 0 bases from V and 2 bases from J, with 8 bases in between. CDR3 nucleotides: TGTGCCAGCAGTTTATCGGGGGGCACCTACGAGCAGTACTTC. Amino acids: CASSLSGGTYEQYF.

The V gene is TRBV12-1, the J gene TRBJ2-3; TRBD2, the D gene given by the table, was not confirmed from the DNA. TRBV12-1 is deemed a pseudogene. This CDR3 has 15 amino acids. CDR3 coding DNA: TGTGCCAGCAGCTCTCGGCGGGGGACTTCGGATACGCAGTATTTT. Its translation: CASSSRRGTSDTQYF.

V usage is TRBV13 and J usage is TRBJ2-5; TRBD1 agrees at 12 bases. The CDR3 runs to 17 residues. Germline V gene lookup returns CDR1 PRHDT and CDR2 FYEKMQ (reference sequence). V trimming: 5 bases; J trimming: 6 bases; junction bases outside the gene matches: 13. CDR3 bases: TGTGCCAGCAGCCCCATTCCCGGGACAGGGGGCGCTCAGACCCAGTACTTC. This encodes CASSPIPGTGGAQTQYF.

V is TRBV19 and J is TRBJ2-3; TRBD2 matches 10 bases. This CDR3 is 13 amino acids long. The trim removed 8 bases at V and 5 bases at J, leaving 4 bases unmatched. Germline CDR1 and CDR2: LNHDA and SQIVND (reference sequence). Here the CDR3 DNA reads TGTGCCAGTGTAGCGGGGGGTGGAGATACGCAGTATTTT. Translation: CASVAGGGDTQYF.

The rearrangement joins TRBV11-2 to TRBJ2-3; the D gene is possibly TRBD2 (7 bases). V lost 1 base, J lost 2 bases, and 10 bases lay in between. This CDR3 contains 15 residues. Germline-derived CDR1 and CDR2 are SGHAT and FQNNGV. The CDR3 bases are TGTGCCAGCAGCTTAGCGGGGGGCGCCACAGATACGCAGTATTTT. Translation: CASSLAGGATDTQYF.

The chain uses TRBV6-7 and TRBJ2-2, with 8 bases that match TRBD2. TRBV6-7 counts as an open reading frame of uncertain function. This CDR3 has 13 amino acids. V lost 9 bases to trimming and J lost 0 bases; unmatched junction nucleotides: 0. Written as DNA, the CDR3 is TGTGCCAGACTAGCGGCGAACACCGGGGAGCTGTTTTTT. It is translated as CARLAANTGELFF.

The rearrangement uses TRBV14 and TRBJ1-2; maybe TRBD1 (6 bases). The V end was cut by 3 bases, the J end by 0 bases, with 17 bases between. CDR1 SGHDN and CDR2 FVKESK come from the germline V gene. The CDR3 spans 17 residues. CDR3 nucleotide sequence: TGTGCCAGCAGCCATAGATTTCAGACAGGCCCTAACTATGGCTACACCTTC. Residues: CASSHRFQTGPNYGYTF.